This T cell receptor beta chain is drawn from a study of blood T cell repertoires in COVID-19. From germline, CDR1 is LGHNT and CDR2 FRNRAP. The CDR3 is made up of 16 amino acids. V was shortened by 2 bases and J by 0 bases, with 11 bases between the two germline ends. The method was immunoSEQ multiplex PCR; TCRdb's version includes in-frame clones alone and lacks a portion of them. The repertoire holds roughly 330,000 clones, with 80% to 90% as singletons. Material: peripheral blood. This sequence originates from a man aged 25 to 40 with COVID-19, enrolled during active disease. This chain uses TRBV12-5 with TRBJ1-3; D gene unclear. The CDR3 nucleotides read TGTGCTAGTGGTTTGAAGGAGACTTACTCTGGAAACACCATATATTTT. Residues: CASGLKETYSGNTIYF.